These 25 T cell receptor beta chains share one sample of origin, sequenced in a study of cytomegalovirus exposure and HLA in healthy donors. The PCR used 60 Vbeta and 13 Jbeta primers. Repertoires were generated with immunoSEQ multiplex PCR, while TCRdb's copy carries only in-frame clones and drops some. The sample holds more than 70,000 clones, 60% to 85% seen once. The sequenced material came from PBMCs. Receptor source: a man between 25 and 39 years old in good health and CMV-seropositive.

V is TRBV5-6 and J is TRBJ2-7; 10 nucleotides align to TRBD2. Germline CDR1 reads SGHDT; CDR2 reads YYEEEE. The V segment lost 4 bases and the J segment 6 bases; nucleotides outside the gene matches: 10. The CDR3 loop spans 15 amino acids. The CDR3, as DNA: TGTGCCAGCAGCGACCGGACTAGCGGCATAGGCGAGCAGTACTTC. Residues: CASSDRTSGIGEQYF.

This clone occurred once. V and J are TRBV7-6 and TRBJ2-1, with TRBD2 matching 8 bases. After removal of 5 bases from V and 8 bases from J, the junction contained 14 bases not matched to a gene. This CDR3 region has 16 residues. The germline CDR1 and CDR2 sequences are SGHVS and FNYEAQ. CDR3 loop: CASSGLAGPRGDEQFF. In nucleotides, the CDR3 is TGTGCCAGCAGCGGTCTAGCGGGTCCCCGGGGGGATGAGCAGTTCTTC.

To note about this clone: The junction departs from germline at one end; a sequencing error may be responsible. This sequence joins TRBV7-9 and TRBJ1-2; 7 nucleotides match TRBD1. The CDR3 consists of 12 residues. Looked up from germline, CDR1 is SEHNR and CDR2 is FQNEAQ (reference sequence). The CDR3 protein is CSSRGGNYGYTF. The CDR3 DNA reads as TGTTCCAGCAGGGGGGGGAACTATGGCTACACCTTC.

The genes are TRBV4-2 and TRBJ2-7; no firm D call. V lost 0 bases to trimming and J lost 1 base, with 10 bases between them. The CDR3 runs to 15 residues. Germline lookup yields CDR1 LGHNA and CDR2 YNFKEQ. CDR3 DNA sequence: TGTGCCAGCAGCCAAGAAAGAGACTTGTCCTACGAGCAGTACTTC. Protein product: CASSQERDLSYEQYF.

The table lists this clone with a count of one. The chain carries TRBV6-1 and TRBJ2-1; the D gene is possibly TRBD1 (6 bases). V lost 3 bases, J lost 7 bases, and 13 bases lay in between. Germline CDR1 is MNHNS and CDR2 is SASEGT. This CDR3 is 14 amino acids long. The CDR3 bases are TGTGCCAGCAGTGACACAGGGATAACGAATGAGCAGTTCTTC. Translating gives CASSDTGITNEQFF.

This clone was seen a few times. The V call is TRBV15, the J call TRBJ1-4; D unresolved. Germline-derived CDR1 and CDR2 are LNHNV and YYDKDF (reference sequence). Trimming stripped 3 bases from V and 3 bases from J, with 11 bases between. This CDR3 has 15 amino acids. CDR3 in amino acids: CATSSHGRSNEKLFF. The CDR3 nucleotides are TGTGCCACCAGCAGCCACGGCAGGTCTAATGAAAAACTGTTTTTT.

The J gene is TRBJ2-3, the V gene TRBV30; TRBD1 agrees at 7 bases. V dropped 4 bases and J dropped 3; count of bases not matched to a gene: 7. Germline V gives CDR1 GTSNPN, CDR2 SVGIG (reference sequence). The CDR3 has 14 residues. CDR3 nucleotides: TGTGCCTGGAACAGGGGTCTGGATACAGATACGCAGTATTTT. Translation gives CAWNRGLDTDTQYF.

The CDR3, as DNA: TGTGCCAGCAGTTTCTCTGGACAGGGCTATGGCTACACCTTC. Its protein is CASSFSGQGYGYTF. The chain carries TRBV27 and TRBJ1-2; TRBD1 matches at 8 bases. The V and J ends lost 3 bases and 4 bases, in that order; junction bases with no gene match: 4. Germline lookup yields CDR1 MNHEY and CDR2 SMNVEV (reference sequence). The CDR3 is 14 residues long.

This CDR3 is CASSMDRNTGELFF. CDR3 nucleotide sequence: TGTGCCAGCAGCATGGACAGAAACACCGGGGAGCTGTTTTTT. This rearrangement joins TRBV9 to TRBJ2-2; tentatively, D is TRBD1 (6 bases). The V end was cut by 4 bases, the J end by 2 bases, with 9 bases between. The germline gives CDR1 SGDLS, CDR2 YYNGEE. The CDR3 covers 14 residues.

The chain joins TRBV27 to TRBJ2-5, with 16 bases matching TRBD2. The V segment lost 3 bases and the J segment 0 bases; nucleotides outside the gene matches: 7. Germline V gene sequence: CDR1 MNHEY, CDR2 SMNVEV (reference sequence). The CDR3 consists of 19 residues. The CDR3 DNA is TGTGCCAGCAGTTTGCGAGGGACTAGCGGGGGGGGGTACCAAGAGACCCAGTACTTC. It codes for CASSLRGTSGGGYQETQYF.

Here the CDR3 DNA reads TGTGCCAGCCCAAAACGGGGGGCGACTTTCTTT. Its protein is CASPKRGATFF. The chain joins TRBV6-9 to TRBJ1-1, with a weak D call TRBD1 (6 bases). The germline gives CDR1 MNHGY, CDR2 SVAAGI. The CDR3 sequence is 11 residues long. Deletions cut 8 bases from V and 12 bases from J, with 16 bases between.

The chain recombines TRBV19 with TRBJ1-5; D may be TRBD1 (6 bases). CDR3 size: 15 residues. With 2 bases removed from V and 5 bases from J, the gap between germline ends came to 13 bases. Germline CDR1 reads LNHDA; CDR2 reads SQIVND (reference sequence). Here the CDR3 reads CASSIMAGVDQPQHF. The CDR3 DNA is TGTGCCAGTAGTATAATGGCAGGGGTGGATCAGCCCCAGCATTTT.

The rearrangement links TRBV29-1 to TRBJ1-1, with D tentatively TRBD1 (6 bases). The CDR3 is made up of 11 amino acids. Trimming took 4 bases from V and 8 from J, leaving 11 bases between them. From germline, CDR1 is SQVTM and CDR2 ANQGSEA. Here the CDR3 reads CSVVHRAEAFF. The CDR3 nucleotides are TGCAGCGTTGTTCACAGGGCAGAAGCTTTCTTT. Combining the CDR3 with reference TRBV29-1 and TRBJ1-1 gives the whole variable domain SAVISQKPSRDICQRGTSLTIQCQVDSQVTMMFWYRQQPGQSLTLIATANQGSEATYESGFVIDKFPISRPNLTFSTLTVSNMSPEDSSIYLCSVVHRAEAFFGQGTRLTVV.

This clone turned up a few times. This rearrangement joins TRBV6-6 to TRBJ1-6; D may be TRBD1 (5 bases). Germline values: CDR1 MNHNY, CDR2 SVGAGI (reference sequence). The CDR3 is 14 residues long. V lost 8 bases and J 9 bases, leaving 17 bases between the germline ends. CDR3 sequence reads: CASGTSDGFSPLHF. The CDR3 nucleotides read TGTGCCAGCGGGACTTCGGACGGATTTTCACCCCTCCACTTT.

The CDR3 here is CASNRDRDGYTF. The CDR3 coding sequence is TGTGCCAGCAACCGGGACAGGGATGGCTACACCTTC. The genes are TRBV2 and TRBJ1-2; TRBD1 matches 9 bases. Germline V gives CDR1 SNHLY, CDR2 FYNNEI. The CDR3 runs 12 residues. Trimming cost V 7 bases and J 6 bases; bases outside gene matches: 3.

In the case of this clone: The junction departs from the called germline gene at one end, perhaps through a read error. The chain recombines TRBV7-9 with TRBJ1-1; a possible D gene is TRBD1 (5 bases). This CDR3 has 12 amino acids. Germline lookup yields CDR1 SEHNR and CDR2 FQNEAQ (reference sequence). The CDR3 coding sequence is TGTTCCAGCAGCTCCAGGGTTTCTGAAGCTTTCTTT. Its translation is CSSSSRVSEAFF.

This clone was counted between two and nine times. The rearrangement links TRBV6-4 to TRBJ2-6; 11 positions agree with TRBD2. From germline, CDR1 is MRHNA and CDR2 SNTAGT. V shed 2 bases and J 0 bases; nucleotides not matched to a gene: 0. This CDR3 has 17 residues. The CDR3 protein is CASSDGTSGSGANVLTF. CDR3 nucleotide sequence: TGTGCCAGCAGTGACGGGACTAGCGGCTCTGGGGCCAACGTCCTGACTTTC.

The rearrangement uses TRBV2 and TRBJ2-5; 14 bases are a match to TRBD2. The CDR3 consists of 17 residues. Germline V lookup: CDR1 SNHLY, CDR2 FYNNEI. V trimming: 6 bases; J trimming: 0 bases; junction bases outside the gene matches: 6. The CDR3 DNA reads as TGTGCCAGCAGCCGTGGACTAGCGGGGGGTTACCAAGAGACCCAGTACTTC. Protein product: CASSRGLAGGYQETQYF.

This sequence joins TRBV5-4 and TRBJ2-1; D is ambiguous. Per the germline V gene, CDR1 is SGHNT and CDR2 is YYREEE (reference sequence). V gave up 5 bases and J gave up 5 bases, with 14 bases separating them. This CDR3 spans 14 amino acids. In DNA form, the CDR3 reads TGTGCCAGCAGACCCACAGATCTCAACAATGAGCAGTTCTTC. Amino acid sequence: CASRPTDLNNEQFF.

CDR3 in amino acids: CASSYGGQGDTQYF. DNA of the CDR3: TGTGCCAGCAGTTACGGGGGACAGGGGGATACGCAGTATTTT. The V gene is TRBV6-6, the J gene TRBJ2-3, with 10 bases that match TRBD1. The CDR3 extends over 14 amino acids. Germline V gene data show CDR1 as MNHNY and CDR2 as SVGAGI (reference sequence). The J segment lost 6 bases and the V segment lost 2 bases, leaving 2 bases of the junction unmatched.

This chain joins TRBV5-4 and TRBJ2-5; D remains unclear. Trimming took off 5 bases at V and 5 bases at J, with 10 bases between the two ends. Germline CDR1 is SGHNT and CDR2 is YYREEE (reference sequence). CDR3 length: 12 amino acids. CDR3 loop: CASSQQRETQYF. The CDR3 nucleotides are TGTGCCAGCAGTCAGCAGAGGGAGACCCAGTACTTC.

This rearrangement joins TRBV4-1 to TRBJ1-5; D is ambiguous. Germline CDR1 is MGHRA and CDR2 is YSYEKL. Trimming removed 6 bases from V and 9 bases from J, with 18 bases in between. The CDR3 runs 14 residues. The DNA of the CDR3 is TGCGCCAGCAGGCCGGGGATTGAGGATACGCCCCAGCATTTT. This encodes CASRPGIEDTPQHF.

This clone was seen more than once but under ten times. The chain links TRBV15 to TRBJ1-3; TRBD1 is a possible D gene (5 bases). The CDR3 consists of 17 residues. Germline-derived CDR1 and CDR2 are LNHNV and YYDKDF (reference sequence). Trimming removed 1 base from V and 0 bases from J, with 13 bases in between. CDR3 sequence (DNA): TGTGCCACCAGCAGAGGGGGGGGACGAGACTCTGGAAACACCATATATTTT. Translation gives CATSRGGGRDSGNTIYF.

This chain links TRBV7-9 with TRBJ2-7; TRBD1 matches 7 bases. The V gene end was trimmed by 10 bases and the J gene end by 6 bases; junction bases not matched to a gene: 15. Germline CDR1 SEHNR, CDR2 FQNEAQ (reference sequence). The CDR3 covers 14 residues. CDR3 coding DNA: TGTGCCATTACCCAGATTGGGGCAGGGGGCGAGCAGTACTTC. It is translated as CAITQIGAGGEQYF. The variable domain in full, with the rest retrieved from reference TRBV7-9 and TRBJ2-7, is DTGVSQNPRHKITKRGQNVTFRCDPISEHNRLYWYRQTLGQGPEFLTYFQNEAQLEKSRLLSDRFSAERPKGSFSTLEIQRTEQGDSAMYLCAITQIGAGGEQYFGPGTRLTVT.

The chain carries TRBV19 and TRBJ2-1, with 7 positions matching TRBD1. The CDR3 is 17 residues long. Unmatched junction bases numbered 11, after V lost 6 bases and J lost 0 bases. Looked up from germline, CDR1 is LNHDA and CDR2 is SQIVND (reference sequence). CDR3 residues: CASSPGQPELSYNEQFF. The DNA for the CDR3 is TGTGCCAGTAGCCCGGGACAGCCTGAACTCTCCTACAATGAGCAGTTCTTC. The complete variable domain, with remaining parts taken from reference TRBV19 and TRBJ2-1, reads DGGITQSPKYLFRKEGQNVTLSCEQNLNHDAMYWYRQDPGQGLRLIYYSQIVNDFQKGDIAEGYSVSREKKESFPLTVTSAQKNPTAFYLCASSPGQPELSYNEQFFGPGTRLTVL.